Below are 30 T cell receptor beta chains sequenced from a single sample in a study of blood T cells in healthy people across ages. Using a J-beta primer mix together with a sample-barcoded 5' primer, a second PCR was run for roughly 6 to 11 cycles. TCRdb called the 5' RACE reads again in MiXCR, with one record for every CDR3 protein. In the table there are just under 750,000 distinct CDR3 sequences, about 20% of which are singletons. Sample: blood. The receptors were sampled from a man between 70 and 80 years old in good health.

V gene TRBV3-1 combines with J gene TRBJ2-5, with 12 bases lining up with TRBD2. Germline CDR1 LGHDT, CDR2 YNNKEL (reference sequence). The CDR3 loop spans 17 amino acids. V was pared by 4 bases and J by 4 bases, with 10 bases of the junction left unmatched. DNA of the CDR3: TGTGCCAGCAGCCCACTCCTAGCGGGGGGGCCTCGAGAGACCCAGTACTTC. The encoded protein is CASSPLLAGGPRETQYF.

The chain uses TRBV12-3 or TRBV12-4 and TRBJ1-1; tentatively, D is TRBD1 (5 bases). V lost 7 bases to trimming and J lost 5 bases, with 17 bases between them. The length of the CDR3 is 14 residues. DNA for the CDR3: TGTGCCAGCAATTTGAGGGGCGAATTTACTGAAGCTTTCTTT. Encoded protein: CASNLRGEFTEAFF.

This clonotype occurred a few times. The rearrangement uses TRBV6-4 and TRBJ2-3, with D unclear. Between the trimmed V and J ends, which lost 3 bases and 1 base, there was a span of 8 bases. Germline CDR1 MRHNA, CDR2 SNTAGT. The CDR3 is 14 amino acids. In DNA, the CDR3 is TGTGCCAGCAGTGAGATCGGCGGCACAGATACGCAGTATTTT. Translation: CASSEIGGTDTQYF.

This clonotype has ten or more counts. The chain uses TRBV28 and TRBJ2-7; maybe TRBD1 (6 bases). Trimming removed 2 bases at V and 0 bases at J, with 17 bases between. The CDR3 has 17 amino acids. CDR1 is MDHEN and CDR2 is SYDVKM in the germline V gene. The CDR3 nucleotides read TGTGCCAGCAGTTTAGACAGGTTCACCCAGAGCTCCTACGAGCAGTACTTC. Protein product: CASSLDRFTQSSYEQYF.

CDR3 in amino acids: CASSFRGIAKNIQYF. The CDR3 DNA is TGTGCCAGCAGTTTCCGGGGTATAGCCAAAAACATTCAGTACTTC. The J gene is TRBJ2-4, the V gene TRBV12-3 or TRBV12-4, with D perhaps TRBD2 (5 bases). Trimming shortened V by 3 bases and J by 0 bases, and 9 bases separated the two germline ends. CDR3 length: 15 amino acids.

The chain joins TRBV10-3 to TRBJ1-5; D is uncertain. V was clipped by 2 bases and J by 0 bases, with 5 bases between them. The CDR3 is 14 amino acids. Germline V gene lookup returns CDR1 ENHRY and CDR2 SYGVKD. The CDR3 DNA reads as TGTGCCATCAGTGAGGGATATAGCAATCAGCCCCAGCATTTT. The encoded protein is CAISEGYSNQPQHF.

This clonotype was picked up many times. The rearrangement links TRBV7-2 to TRBJ2-5; 9 bases fit TRBD2. CDR3 size: 14 residues. With V trimmed by 3 bases and J by 3 bases, 2 bases remained unmatched. Germline V gives CDR1 SGHTA, CDR2 FQGNSA. The CDR3 spells CASSLTSGEETQYF. The CDR3, as DNA: TGTGCCAGCAGCTTGACTAGCGGAGAAGAGACCCAGTACTTC.

V is TRBV18 and J is TRBJ1-1; D is ambiguous. The CDR3 contains 15 residues. V lost 4 bases to trimming and J lost 0 bases, with 12 bases between them. Germline V gene lookup returns CDR1 KGHSH and CDR2 LQKENI. The CDR3 loop is CASSRNAAMNTEAFF. The CDR3 nucleotides are TGTGCCAGCTCACGAAACGCAGCCATGAACACTGAAGCTTTCTTT. Full variable domain (remainder filled in from reference TRBV18 and TRBJ1-1): NAGVMQNPRHLVRRRGQEARLRCSPMKGHSHVYWYRQLPEEGLKFMVYLQKENIIDESGMPKERFSAEFPKEGPSILRIQQVVRGDSAAYFCASSRNAAMNTEAFFGQGTRLTVV.

This rearrangement joins TRBV13 to TRBJ2-1; TRBD1 matches 8 bases. From germline, CDR1 is PRHDT and CDR2 FYEKMQ (reference sequence). The V gene end was trimmed by 2 bases and the J gene end by 6 bases; junction bases not matched to a gene: 15. This CDR3 has 18 amino acids. CDR3 DNA: TGTGCCAGCAGCTTAAAGTCCTGGGCAGGGGGCGCCGGCAATGAGCAGTTCTTC. Translation gives CASSLKSWAGGAGNEQFF.

The rearrangement uses TRBV12-3 or TRBV12-4 and TRBJ2-1; 11 bases fit TRBD2. CDR3 length equals 19 residues. Germline trimming cut 7 bases from V and 1 base from J; bases unmatched to any gene: 15. This CDR3 reads CASISAGLAGVASYNEQFF. CDR3 DNA: TGTGCCAGCATCTCAGCCGGACTAGCGGGCGTCGCTTCCTACAATGAGCAGTTCTTC.

This clonotype was detected only a few times. CDR3 in amino acids: CASTSGPYYEQYF. The CDR3 coding sequence is TGTGCCAGCACTTCGGGGCCTTATTACGAGCAGTACTTC. This sequence joins TRBV12-3 or TRBV12-4 and TRBJ2-7; D assignment may be TRBD1 or TRBD2 (5 bases each). Trimming shortened V by 7 bases and J by 4 bases, and 14 bases separated the two germline ends. The CDR3 runs 13 residues.

The chain carries TRBV12-3 or TRBV12-4 and TRBJ1-3; D call uncertain. Trimming took 3 bases from V and 0 from J, leaving 9 bases between them. This CDR3 is 15 amino acids long. CDR3 amino acids: CASSFPRRSGNTIYF. The CDR3 DNA sequence: TGTGCCAGCAGTTTCCCCAGGCGCTCTGGAAACACCATATATTTT.

The chain joins TRBV7-6 to TRBJ2-1, with 12 bases aligning to TRBD2. This CDR3 has 17 residues. Germline trimming cut 4 bases from V and 0 bases from J; bases unmatched to any gene: 4. The germline gives CDR1 SGHVS, CDR2 FNYEAQ. The CDR3 region is CASSSRLAGASYNEQFF. The CDR3 region has the DNA TGTGCCAGCAGCTCGAGACTAGCGGGAGCCTCCTACAATGAGCAGTTCTTC.

The chain is built from TRBV12-3 or TRBV12-4 and TRBJ2-1; 13 bases fit TRBD2. The CDR3 is made up of 15 amino acids. V lost 6 bases, J lost 6 bases, and 5 bases stayed unmatched. The CDR3 region is CASRWTSGGLNEQFF. CDR3 coding DNA: TGTGCCAGCAGATGGACTAGCGGGGGCCTCAATGAGCAGTTCTTC.

At least ten counts were recorded for this clonotype. This chain links TRBV10-3 with TRBJ2-1; D is uncertain. Trimming removed 2 bases from V and 9 bases from J, with 8 bases in between. There are 12 residues in the CDR3. CDR1 and CDR2 from the germline V gene are ENHRY and SYGVKD. CDR3 bases: TGTGCCATCAGTGAGAACACCTCTGAGCAGTTCTTC. This gives the protein CAISENTSEQFF.

This clonotype showed up just a few times. V usage is TRBV18 and J usage is TRBJ1-2; 7 nucleotides agree with TRBD1. Germline V CDR1 and CDR2: KGHSH, LQKENI. The J segment lost 6 bases and the V segment lost 5 bases, leaving 9 bases of the junction unmatched. The CDR3 runs to 14 residues. The DNA of the CDR3 is TGTGCCAGCTCATCACAGGGGTTAGGTAATGGCTACACCTTC. It translates to CASSSQGLGNGYTF.

There are many counts of this clonotype. V is TRBV12-3 or TRBV12-4 and J is TRBJ2-7, with D unresolved. The CDR3 extends over 13 amino acids. V was shortened by 3 bases and J by 2 bases, with 8 bases between the two germline ends. The chain's CDR3 is CASSFGTTYEQYF. CDR3 coding DNA: TGTGCCAGCAGTTTTGGCACTACCTACGAGCAGTACTTC.

The chain joins TRBV12-3 or TRBV12-4 to TRBJ2-3; 7 nucleotides match TRBD2. The junction had 7 bases not matched to a gene; V was cut back by 3 bases and J by 4 bases. This CDR3 comprises 15 residues. CDR3 sequence reads: CASSFRRGSADTQYF. The CDR3 DNA reads TGTGCCAGCAGTTTTCGGCGGGGGAGTGCAGATACGCAGTATTTT.

This clonotype was counted only a few times. The gene calls are TRBV4-1 and TRBJ2-1; weak D call: TRBD2 (6 bases). The V gene lost 3 bases and the J gene lost 5 bases, with 14 bases spanning the gap. The CDR3 is made up of 15 amino acids. Germline loops: CDR1 MGHRA, CDR2 YSYEKL. In DNA form, the CDR3 reads TGCGCCAGCAGCCAGGATGTTGGACTAAACAATGAGCAGTTCTTC. This gives the protein CASSQDVGLNNEQFF.

The table lists this clonotype with a few counts. The gene calls are TRBV28 and TRBJ1-1, with 7 positions matching TRBD1. V shed 3 bases, J shed 5 bases, and the junction held 9 bases outside the gene matches. Germline V gene data show CDR1 as MDHEN and CDR2 as SYDVKM. The CDR3 totals 15 residues. CDR3 sequence: CASSFRGRVGTEAFF. As DNA, the CDR3 is TGTGCCAGCAGTTTTAGGGGGCGGGTTGGGACTGAAGCTTTCTTT.

This clonotype was observed many times. This chain uses TRBV3-1 with TRBJ2-5; 9 nucleotides agree with TRBD1. Trimming at V came to 3 bases and at J to 4 bases, leaving 0 bases not matched to a gene. Germline V lookup: CDR1 LGHDT, CDR2 YNNKEL (reference sequence). This CDR3 contains 13 residues. The CDR3 DNA reads as TGTGCCAGCAGCCAGGACAGGGGAGAGACCCAGTACTTC. This codes for CASSQDRGETQYF.

The CDR3 loop is CASSFSGGAKTQYF. The CDR3 DNA reads as TGCGCCAGCAGCTTCTCAGGGGGGGCGAAGACCCAGTACTTC. The chain has TRBV5-1 and TRBJ2-5; D may match TRBD1 or TRBD2 (7 bases each). V shed 2 bases and J shed 6 bases, with 14 bases lying between them. The CDR3 spans 14 residues. The germline gives CDR1 SGHRS, CDR2 YFSETQ.

The chain employs TRBV20-1 and TRBJ1-2; TRBD1 matches 10 bases. Germline CDR1 reads DFQATT; CDR2 reads SNEGSKA (reference sequence). V lost 6 bases to trimming and J lost 2 bases; unmatched junction nucleotides: 9. The CDR3 has 15 amino acids. The CDR3 here is CSAQPPGQGNYGYTF. CDR3 DNA sequence: TGCAGTGCCCAACCTCCGGGACAGGGGAACTATGGCTACACCTTC.

This clonotype was seen only a few times. This chain connects TRBV29-1 to TRBJ2-1, with D perhaps TRBD1 (5 bases). CDR1 is SQVTM and CDR2 is ANQGSEA in the germline V gene. The CDR3 has 12 amino acids. V was shortened by 7 bases and J by 8 bases, with 15 bases between the two germline ends. CDR3 region: CSGPGFGDEQFF. The DNA of the CDR3 is TGCAGCGGTCCAGGGTTTGGTGATGAGCAGTTCTTC.

The V gene is TRBV11-3, the J gene TRBJ1-2, with D hard to call. Trimming stripped 4 bases from V and 6 bases from J, with 15 bases between. Germline CDR1 and CDR2: SGHNT and YENEEA. This CDR3 spans 14 amino acids. CDR3 coding DNA: TGTGCCAGCAGCTCCCGGGCCCGATTACATGGCTACACCTTC. Its translation: CASSSRARLHGYTF.

This clonotype was detected only a few times. J is TRBJ2-5 and V is TRBV24-1, with TRBD2 identical over 8 bases. J gave up 2 bases and V 5 bases, and 6 bases lay outside the gene matches. Germline V lookup: CDR1 KGHDR, CDR2 SFDVKD. This CDR3 comprises 15 residues. The CDR3 loop is CATSGLLADQETQYF. For the CDR3, the DNA is TGTGCCACCAGTGGTTTACTAGCGGATCAAGAGACCCAGTACTTC.

The chain uses TRBV7-2 and TRBJ2-7; 7 nucleotides match TRBD2. Trimming took 0 bases from V and 10 from J; bases not matched to a gene: 9. Germline CDR1 reads SGHTA; CDR2 reads FQGNSA. The CDR3 is made up of 14 amino acids. CDR3 coding DNA: TGTGCCAGCAGCTTAGCGCCCGGGACTACCACTCAGTACTTC. Translated: CASSLAPGTTTQYF.

This clonotype occurred many times. V gene TRBV2 combines with J gene TRBJ1-1; TRBD1 agrees at 8 bases. Germline V gives CDR1 SNHLY, CDR2 FYNNEI. V was pared by 2 bases and J by 4 bases, with 9 bases of the junction left unmatched. The CDR3 spans 16 residues. In DNA, the CDR3 is TGTGCCAGCAGTGAACCTGGCGGACAGGGAAGCACTGAAGCTTTCTTT. This encodes CASSEPGGQGSTEAFF.

This clonotype showed up many times. The CDR3 region is CASSRLRDSGSYNEQFF. The CDR3 nucleotides are TGTGCCAGCAGCAGGCTCCGGGATAGCGGGAGCTACAATGAGCAGTTCTTC. The chain carries TRBV7-2 and TRBJ2-1; TRBD2 matches 9 bases. V shed 5 bases, J shed 3 bases, and the junction held 11 bases outside the gene matches. The CDR3 spans 17 residues. Germline V lookup: CDR1 SGHTA, CDR2 FQGNSA.

The genes are TRBV30 and TRBJ1-2; 8 nucleotides line up with TRBD1. CDR3 length: 15 amino acids. The V and J ends lost 0 bases and 4 bases, in that order; junction bases with no gene match: 7. CDR1 and CDR2 from the germline V gene are GTSNPN and SVGIG (reference sequence). CDR3 in amino acids: CAWSVSDRVGYGYTF. CDR3 DNA: TGTGCCTGGAGTGTATCGGACAGGGTTGGCTATGGCTACACCTTC.